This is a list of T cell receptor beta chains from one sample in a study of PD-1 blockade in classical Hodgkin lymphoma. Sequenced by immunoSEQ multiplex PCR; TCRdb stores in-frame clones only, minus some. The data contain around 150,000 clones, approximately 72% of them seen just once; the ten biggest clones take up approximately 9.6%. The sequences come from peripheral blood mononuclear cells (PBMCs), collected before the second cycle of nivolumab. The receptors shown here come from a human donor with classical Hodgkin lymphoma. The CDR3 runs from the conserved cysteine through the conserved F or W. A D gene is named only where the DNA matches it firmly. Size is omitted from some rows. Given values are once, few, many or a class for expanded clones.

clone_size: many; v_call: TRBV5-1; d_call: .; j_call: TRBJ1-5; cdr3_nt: TGCGCCAGCAGCTTGAGGGAGGGAGGTCAGCCCCAGCATTTT; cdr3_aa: CASSLREGGQPQHF
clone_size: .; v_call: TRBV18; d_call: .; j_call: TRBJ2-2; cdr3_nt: TGTGCCAGCTCACCAGCGGGCCCCTACACCGGGGAGCTGTTTTTT; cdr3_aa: CASSPAGPYTGELFF
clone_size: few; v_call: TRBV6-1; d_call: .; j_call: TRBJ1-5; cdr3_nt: TGTGCCAGCACCCCCGAGGGGGGGGCGAGTCAGCCCCAGCATTTT; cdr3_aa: CASTPEGGASQPQHF
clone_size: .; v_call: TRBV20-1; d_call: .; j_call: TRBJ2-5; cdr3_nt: TGCAGTGCTAGTTATGAGACCCAGTACTTC; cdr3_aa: CSASYETQYF
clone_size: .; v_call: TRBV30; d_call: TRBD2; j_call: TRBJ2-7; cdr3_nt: TGTGCCTGGAGTGTACCTATTAGACTAGCGGACTCCTACGAGCAGTACTTC; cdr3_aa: CAWSVPIRLADSYEQYF
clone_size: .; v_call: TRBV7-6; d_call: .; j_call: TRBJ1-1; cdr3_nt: TGTGCCAGCATGAGGGGGAAACTATTGAACACTGAAGCTTTCTTT; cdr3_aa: CASMRGKLLNTEAFF
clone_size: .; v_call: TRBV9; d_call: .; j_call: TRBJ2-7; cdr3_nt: TGTGCCAGCAGCGTAGGGAACTACGAGCAGTACTTC; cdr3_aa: CASSVGNYEQYF
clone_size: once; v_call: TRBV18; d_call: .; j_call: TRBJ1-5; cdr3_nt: TGTGCCAGCTCATCTTCAGGAGGCAATCAGCCCCAGCATTTT; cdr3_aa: CASSSSGGNQPQHF
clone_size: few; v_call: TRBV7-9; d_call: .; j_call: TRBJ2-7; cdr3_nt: TGTGCCAGCAGCCCCCCCAACAGAGGCGGGTACGAGCAGTACTTC; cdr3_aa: CASSPPNRGGYEQYF
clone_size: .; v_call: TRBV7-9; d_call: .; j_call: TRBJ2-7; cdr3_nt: TGTGCCAGCAGCTCACGGACACCTTCCTACGAGCAGTACTTC; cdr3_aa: CASSSRTPSYEQYF
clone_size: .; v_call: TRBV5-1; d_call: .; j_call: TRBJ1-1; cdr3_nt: TGCGCCAGCAGCTTCCGACAGCTGAACACTGAAGCTTTCTTT; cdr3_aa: CASSFRQLNTEAFF
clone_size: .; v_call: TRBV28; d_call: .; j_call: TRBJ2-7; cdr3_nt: TGTGCCAGCAGTTTGCAAGGGGCTTTGAGGGAGCAGTACTTC; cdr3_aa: CASSLQGALREQYF
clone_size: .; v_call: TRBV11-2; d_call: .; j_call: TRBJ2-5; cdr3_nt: TGTGCCAGCAGCCCCACGGCCACGCGGGCCCAGTACTTC; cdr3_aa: CASSPTATRAQYF
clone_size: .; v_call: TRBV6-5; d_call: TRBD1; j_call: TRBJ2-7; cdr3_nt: TGTGCCAGCTCTCGTCGACAGGGGGTTCGCTACGAGCAGTACTTC; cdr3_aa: CASSRRQGVRYEQYF
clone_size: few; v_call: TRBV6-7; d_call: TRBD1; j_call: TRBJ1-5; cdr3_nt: TGTGCCAGCAGTTACCCTTTCGAGAACAACCCCGGGACAGGGGGATTTAGAAGCAATCAGCCCCAGCATTTT; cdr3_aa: CASSYPFENNPGTGGFRSNQPQHF
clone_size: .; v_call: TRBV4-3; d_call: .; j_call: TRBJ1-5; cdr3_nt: TGCGCCAGCAGCCAAGATGTACAGGGATTTCAGCCCCAGCATTTT; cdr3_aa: CASSQDVQGFQPQHF
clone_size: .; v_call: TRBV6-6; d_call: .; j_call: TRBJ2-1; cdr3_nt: TGTGCCAGCAGTCCCCATTCTGCCTACAATGAGCAGTTCTTC; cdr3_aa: CASSPHSAYNEQFF
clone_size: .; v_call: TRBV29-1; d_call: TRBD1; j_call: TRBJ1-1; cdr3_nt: TGCAGCGCTGACAGGGGTGGCACTGAAGCTTTCTTT; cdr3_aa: CSADRGGTEAFF
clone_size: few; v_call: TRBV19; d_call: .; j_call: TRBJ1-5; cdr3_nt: TGTGCCAGTAGTATCCGGGCTTTCAGCAATCAGCCCCAGCATTTT; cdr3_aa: CASSIRAFSNQPQHF
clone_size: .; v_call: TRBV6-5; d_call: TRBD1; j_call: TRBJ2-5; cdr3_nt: TGTGCCAGCACCCGGGACAGGGGCCAAGAGACCCAGTACTTC; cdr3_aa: CASTRDRGQETQYF
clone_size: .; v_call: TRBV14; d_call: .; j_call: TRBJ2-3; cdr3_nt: TGTGCCAGCAGTCTCAAGGGGCCTTTAGATACGCAGTATTTT; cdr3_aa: CASSLKGPLDTQYF
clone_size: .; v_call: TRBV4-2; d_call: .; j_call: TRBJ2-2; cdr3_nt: TGTGCCAGCAGCTACAGTGTATCCACCGGGGAGCTGTTTTTT; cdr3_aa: CASSYSVSTGELFF
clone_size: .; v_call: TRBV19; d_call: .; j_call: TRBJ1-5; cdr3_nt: TGTGCCAGTAGTATTTACGCCGATCCCGTTCAGCCCCAGCATTTT; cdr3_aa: CASSIYADPVQPQHF
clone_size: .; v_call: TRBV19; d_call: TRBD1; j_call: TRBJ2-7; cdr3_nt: TGTGCCAGCCAAAAGGAGGGGACAGGGACCTACGAGCAGTACTTC; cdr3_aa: CASQKEGTGTYEQYF
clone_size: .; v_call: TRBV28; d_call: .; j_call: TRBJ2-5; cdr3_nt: TGTGCCAGCTTCGCCGGAGTGTCCCAAGAGACCCAGTACTTC; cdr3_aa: CASFAGVSQETQYF
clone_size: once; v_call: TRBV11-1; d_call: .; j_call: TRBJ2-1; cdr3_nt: TGTGCCAGCAGCTTAGGCTGGGGTTTCTACAATGAGCAGTTCTTC; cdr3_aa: CASSLGWGFYNEQFF
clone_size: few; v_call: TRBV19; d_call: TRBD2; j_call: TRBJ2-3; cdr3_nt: TGTGCCAGTAGTAGGGGACTAGCGGGGGGGTCAGATACGCAGTATTTT; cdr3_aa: CASSRGLAGGSDTQYF
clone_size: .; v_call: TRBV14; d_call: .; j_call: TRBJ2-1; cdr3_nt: TGTGCCAGCAGCCAAGATTGGGCAGGGGAGGATGAGCAGTTCTTC; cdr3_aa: CASSQDWAGEDEQFF
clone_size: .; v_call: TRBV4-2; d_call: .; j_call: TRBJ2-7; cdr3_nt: TGTGCCAGCAGCCAAGATCAGGTCTACGAGCAGTACTTC; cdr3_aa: CASSQDQVYEQYF
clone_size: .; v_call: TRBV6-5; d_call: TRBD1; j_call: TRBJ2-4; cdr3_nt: TGTGCCAGCAGTTCAGGGGGCTTGGACATTCAGTACTTC; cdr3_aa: CASSSGGLDIQYF
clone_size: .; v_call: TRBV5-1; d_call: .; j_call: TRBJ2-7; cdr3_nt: TGCGCCAGCAGCAGAAGACAGGGACTCCGCTCCTACGAGCAGTACTTC; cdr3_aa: CASSRRQGLRSYEQYF
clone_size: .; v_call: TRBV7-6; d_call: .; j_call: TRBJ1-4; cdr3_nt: TGTGCCAGCAGCTCAACCCTCGGGGGCGAAAAACTGTTTTTT; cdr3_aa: CASSSTLGGEKLFF
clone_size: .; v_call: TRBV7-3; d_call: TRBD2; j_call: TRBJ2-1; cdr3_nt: TGTGCCAGCAGCTGGACTAGCGGGAATAGCGATGAGCAGTTCTTC; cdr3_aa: CASSWTSGNSDEQFF
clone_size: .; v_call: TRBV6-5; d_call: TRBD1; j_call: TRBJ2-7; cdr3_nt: TGTGCCAGCAGACCCGCGGGACAGGGAATGGAGTACTTC; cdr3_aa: CASRPAGQGMEYF
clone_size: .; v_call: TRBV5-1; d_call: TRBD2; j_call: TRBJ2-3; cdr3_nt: TGCGCCAGCAGCTTGAGTAGCGGGGGTGTCCTAAGCACAGATACGCAGTATTTT; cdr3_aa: CASSLSSGGVLSTDTQYF
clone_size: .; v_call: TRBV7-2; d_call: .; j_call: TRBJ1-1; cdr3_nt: TGTGCCAGCAGCTTCGCAGGGGAGTTGTCTGAAGCTTTCTTT; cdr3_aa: CASSFAGELSEAFF
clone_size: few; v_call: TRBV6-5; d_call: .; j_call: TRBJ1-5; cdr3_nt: TGTGCCAGCAGTTACTCTGGGCAGGCCAGCCAGCCCCAGCATTTT; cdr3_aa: CASSYSGQASQPQHF
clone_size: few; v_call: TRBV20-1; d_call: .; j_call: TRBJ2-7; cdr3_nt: TGCAGTGTTACAGTAAGGGGGGAGCAGTACTTC; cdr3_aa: CSVTVRGEQYF
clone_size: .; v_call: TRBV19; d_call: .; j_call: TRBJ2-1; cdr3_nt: TGTGCCAGTAGTAGGGCCCAGGGTCCCTACAATGAGCAGTTCTTC; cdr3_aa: CASSRAQGPYNEQFF
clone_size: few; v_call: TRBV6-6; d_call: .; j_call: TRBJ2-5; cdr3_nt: TGTGCCAGCAGCCCACAGGAAGAGACCCAGTACTTC; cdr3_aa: CASSPQEETQYF
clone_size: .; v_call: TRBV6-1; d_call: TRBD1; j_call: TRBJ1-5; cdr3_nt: TGTGCCAGCAGGAGACAGGGTGGTCAGCCCCAGCATTTT; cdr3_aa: CASRRQGGQPQHF
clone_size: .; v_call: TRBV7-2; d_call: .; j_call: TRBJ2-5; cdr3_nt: TGTGCCAGCAGCTTACGCCGCGAGACCCAGTACTTC; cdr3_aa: CASSLRRETQYF
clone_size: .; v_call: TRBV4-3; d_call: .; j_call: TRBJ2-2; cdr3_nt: TGCGCCAGCAGCCAAGATTGGGCAGGTCTCGGGGAGCTGTTTTTT; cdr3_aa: CASSQDWAGLGELFF
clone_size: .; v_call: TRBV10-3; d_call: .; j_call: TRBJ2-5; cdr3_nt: TGTGCCATCAGTGTAGCGGCCAAAGAGACCCAGTACTTC; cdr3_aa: CAISVAAKETQYF
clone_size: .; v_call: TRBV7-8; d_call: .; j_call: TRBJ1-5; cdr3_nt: TGTGCCAGCAGCTTAATGGTGGGGTATAGCAATCAGCCCCAGCATTTT; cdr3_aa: CASSLMVGYSNQPQHF
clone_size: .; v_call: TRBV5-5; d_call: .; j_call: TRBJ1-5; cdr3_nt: TGTGCCAGCAGCACGACAGGAGATCAGCCCCAGCATTTT; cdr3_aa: CASSTTGDQPQHF
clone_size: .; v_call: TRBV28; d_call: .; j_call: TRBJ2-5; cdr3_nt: TGTGCCAGCAGTTTTTTCCCCGAAATGAGAGGGCGGCGAGAGACCCAGTACTTC; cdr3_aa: CASSFFPEMRGRRETQYF
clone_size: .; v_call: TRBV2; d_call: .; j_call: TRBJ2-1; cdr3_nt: TGTGCCAGCACACAAGACCGGAGGCCAAGCTCCTACAATGAGCAGTTCTTC; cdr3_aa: CASTQDRRPSSYNEQFF
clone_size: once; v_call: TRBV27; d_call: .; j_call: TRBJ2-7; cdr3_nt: TGTGCCAGCAGTTTAACGAGCGTGCGGGAGCAGTACTTC; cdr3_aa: CASSLTSVREQYF